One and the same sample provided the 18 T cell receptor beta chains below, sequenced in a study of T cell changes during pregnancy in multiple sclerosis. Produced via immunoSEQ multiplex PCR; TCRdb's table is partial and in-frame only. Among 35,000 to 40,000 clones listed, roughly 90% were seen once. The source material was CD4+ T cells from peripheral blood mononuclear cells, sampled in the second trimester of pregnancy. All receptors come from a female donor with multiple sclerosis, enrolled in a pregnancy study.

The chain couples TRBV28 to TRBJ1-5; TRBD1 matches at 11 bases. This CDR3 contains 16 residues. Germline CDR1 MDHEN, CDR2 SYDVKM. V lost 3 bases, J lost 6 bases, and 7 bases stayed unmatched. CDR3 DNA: TGTGCCAGCAGTTTGGCCAGGACAGGGGGCCCTCAGCCCCAGCATTTT. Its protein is CASSLARTGGPQPQHF. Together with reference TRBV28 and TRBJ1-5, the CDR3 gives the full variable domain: DVKVTQSSRYLVKRTGEKVFLECVQDMDHENMFWYRQDPGLGLRLIYFSYDVKMKEKGDIPEGYSVSREKKERFSLILESASTNQTSMYLCASSLARTGGPQPQHFGDGTRLSIL.

The CDR3 loop is CASSPRIRDTQYF. DNA for the CDR3: TGCGCCAGCAGCCCCAGGATACGAGATACGCAGTATTTT. This rearrangement joins TRBV5-1 to TRBJ2-3; no reliable D call. Germline V gene lookup returns CDR1 SGHRS and CDR2 YFSETQ. Trimming removed 4 bases at V and 5 bases at J, with 11 bases between. The CDR3 runs 13 residues.

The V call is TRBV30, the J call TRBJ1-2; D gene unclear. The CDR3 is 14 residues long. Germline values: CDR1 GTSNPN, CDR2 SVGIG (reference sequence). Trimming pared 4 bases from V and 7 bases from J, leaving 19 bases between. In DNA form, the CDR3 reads TGTGCCTGGACCGTCTTGGTCTCCGGCGGTGGCTACACCTTC. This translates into CAWTVLVSGGGYTF.

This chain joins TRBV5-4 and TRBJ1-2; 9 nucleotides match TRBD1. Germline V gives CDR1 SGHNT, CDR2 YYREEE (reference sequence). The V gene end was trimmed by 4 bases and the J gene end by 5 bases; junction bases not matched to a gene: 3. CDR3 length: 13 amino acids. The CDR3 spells CASSTGQGYGYTF. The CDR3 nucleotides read TGTGCCAGCAGCACGGGACAGGGATATGGCTACACCTTC.

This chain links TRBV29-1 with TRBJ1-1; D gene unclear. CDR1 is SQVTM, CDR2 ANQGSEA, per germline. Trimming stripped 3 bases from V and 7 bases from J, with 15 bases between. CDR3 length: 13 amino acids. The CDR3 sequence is CSVEVVGGLEAFF. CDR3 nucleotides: TGCAGCGTTGAGGTGGTGGGCGGACTTGAAGCTTTCTTT.

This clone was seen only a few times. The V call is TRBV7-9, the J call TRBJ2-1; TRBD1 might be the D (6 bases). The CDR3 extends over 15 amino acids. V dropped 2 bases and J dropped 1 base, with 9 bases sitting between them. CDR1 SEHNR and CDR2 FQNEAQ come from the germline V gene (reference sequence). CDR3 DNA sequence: TGTGCCAGCAGCTTAAGCAGGGGATCCTACAATGAGCAGTTCTTC. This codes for CASSLSRGSYNEQFF.

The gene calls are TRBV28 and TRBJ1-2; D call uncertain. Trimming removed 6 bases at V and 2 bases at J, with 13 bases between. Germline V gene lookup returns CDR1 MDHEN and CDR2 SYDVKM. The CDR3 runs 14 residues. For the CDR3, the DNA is TGTGCCAGCAGCGCCCGGGAGCTAAACTATGGCTACACCTTC. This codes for CASSARELNYGYTF.

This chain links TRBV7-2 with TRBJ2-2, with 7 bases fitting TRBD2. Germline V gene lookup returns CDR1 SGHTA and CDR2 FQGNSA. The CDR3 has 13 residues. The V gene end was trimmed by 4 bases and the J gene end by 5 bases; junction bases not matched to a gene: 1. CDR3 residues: CASSYSGTGELFF. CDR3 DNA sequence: TGTGCCAGCAGCTATAGCGGGACCGGGGAGCTGTTTTTT.

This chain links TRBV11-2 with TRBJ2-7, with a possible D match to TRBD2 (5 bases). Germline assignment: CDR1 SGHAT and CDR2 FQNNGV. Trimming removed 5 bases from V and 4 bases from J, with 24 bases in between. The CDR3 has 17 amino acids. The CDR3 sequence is CASSPTAGPTTIYEQYF. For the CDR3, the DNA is TGTGCCAGCAGCCCGACTGCTGGGCCGACGACTATTTACGAGCAGTACTTC.

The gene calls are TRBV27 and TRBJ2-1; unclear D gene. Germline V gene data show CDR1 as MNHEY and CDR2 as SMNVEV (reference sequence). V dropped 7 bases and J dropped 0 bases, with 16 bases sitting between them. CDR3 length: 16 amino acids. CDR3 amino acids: CASIFHVKSSYNEQFF. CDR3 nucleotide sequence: TGTGCCAGCATATTCCACGTTAAGAGCTCCTACAATGAGCAGTTCTTC.

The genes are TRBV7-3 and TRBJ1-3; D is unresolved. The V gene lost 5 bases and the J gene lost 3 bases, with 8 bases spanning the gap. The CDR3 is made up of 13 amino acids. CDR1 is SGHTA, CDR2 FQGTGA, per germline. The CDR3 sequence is CASSPGIGNTIYF. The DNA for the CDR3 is TGTGCCAGCAGCCCGGGTATTGGAAACACCATATATTTT. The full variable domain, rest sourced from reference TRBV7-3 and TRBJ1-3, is GAGVSQTPSNKVTEKGKYVELRCDPISGHTALYWYRQSLGQGPEFLIYFQGTGAADDSGLPNDRFFAVRPEGSVSTLKIQRTERGDSAVYLCASSPGIGNTIYFGEGSWLTVV.

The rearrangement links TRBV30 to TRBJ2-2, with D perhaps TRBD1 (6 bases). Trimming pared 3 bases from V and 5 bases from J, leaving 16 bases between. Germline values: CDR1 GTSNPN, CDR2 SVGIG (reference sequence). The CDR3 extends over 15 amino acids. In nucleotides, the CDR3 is TGTGCCTGGAGCGAAGGGGGAGTGAGGACCGGGGAGCTGTTTTTT. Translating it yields CAWSEGGVRTGELFF.

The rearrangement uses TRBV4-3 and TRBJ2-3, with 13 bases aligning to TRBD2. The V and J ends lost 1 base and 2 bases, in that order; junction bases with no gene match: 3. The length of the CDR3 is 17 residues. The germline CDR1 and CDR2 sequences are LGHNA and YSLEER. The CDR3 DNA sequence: TGCGCCAGCAGCCAAGGGGGGACTAGCGGGACCACAGATACGCAGTATTTT. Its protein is CASSQGGTSGTTDTQYF.

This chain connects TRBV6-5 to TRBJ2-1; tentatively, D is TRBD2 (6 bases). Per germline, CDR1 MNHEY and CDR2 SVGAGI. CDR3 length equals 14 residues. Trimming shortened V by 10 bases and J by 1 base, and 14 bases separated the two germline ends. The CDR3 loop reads CATQKGGSYNEQFF. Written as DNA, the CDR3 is TGTGCCACCCAAAAGGGAGGTTCCTACAATGAGCAGTTCTTC.

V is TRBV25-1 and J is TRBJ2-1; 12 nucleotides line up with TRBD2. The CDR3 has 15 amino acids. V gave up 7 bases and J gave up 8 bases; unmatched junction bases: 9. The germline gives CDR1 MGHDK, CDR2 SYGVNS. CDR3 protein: CASISRTSGKYEQFF. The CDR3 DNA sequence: TGTGCCAGCATTTCCAGGACTAGCGGGAAGTATGAGCAGTTCTTC.

The CDR3 coding sequence is TGTGCCAGTAGTCCCCTCTCGAGGGCCCCGAACACTGAAGCTTTCTTT. Translating it yields CASSPLSRAPNTEAFF. The gene calls are TRBV19 and TRBJ1-1, with D unclear. Trimming left V 5 bases short and J 1 base short, with 17 bases between. The CDR3 length is 16 residues. Germline CDR1 is LNHDA and CDR2 is SQIVND (reference sequence). The whole variable domain, remainder taken from reference TRBV19 and TRBJ1-1, is DGGITQSPKYLFRKEGQNVTLSCEQNLNHDAMYWYRQDPGQGLRLIYYSQIVNDFQKGDIAEGYSVSREKKESFPLTVTSAQKNPTAFYLCASSPLSRAPNTEAFFGQGTRLTVV.

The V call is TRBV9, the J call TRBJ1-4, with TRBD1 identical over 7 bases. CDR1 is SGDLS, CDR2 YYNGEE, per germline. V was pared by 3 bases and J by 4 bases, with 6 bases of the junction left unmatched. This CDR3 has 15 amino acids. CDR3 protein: CASSGGTALNEKLFF. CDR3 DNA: TGTGCCAGCAGCGGCGGGACAGCCCTTAATGAAAAACTGTTTTTT.

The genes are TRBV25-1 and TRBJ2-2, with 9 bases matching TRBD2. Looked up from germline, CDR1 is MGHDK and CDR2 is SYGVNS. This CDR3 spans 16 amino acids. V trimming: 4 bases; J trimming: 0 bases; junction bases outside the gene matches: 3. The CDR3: CASSGLAEANTGELFF. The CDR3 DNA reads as TGTGCCAGCAGTGGACTAGCGGAAGCGAACACCGGGGAGCTGTTTTTT.